The present T cell receptor beta chain was sequenced within a study of T cell responses to AZD1222 COVID-19 vaccine (dated by TCRdb to the early 2020s). Concerning the study at large: A total of around 240 trial participants underwent TCR sequencing, of whom about 210 had received two doses of AZD1222 and around 26 had received two doses of the MenACWY control vaccine. Trial participants were enrolled by age into 18-55, 56-69 and 70-plus year subgroups, with roughly 160, 29 and 62 TCR-sequenced participants respectively. On the study overall, not on this receptor specifically: After two AZD1222 doses, spike-specific TCR breadth and depth were significantly higher than at day 0 and than in MenACWY recipients. No day 14 peak-response samples were available, so repertoires were characterized only after the peak T cell response. Conclusions about previously exposed vaccinees are limited, since just a handful of AZD1222 recipients were seropositive for SARS-CoV-2 at baseline. Reportedly, almost half of the unique spike-specific TCRs recognized epitopes lying outside the regions that are mutated in the B.1.351 and B.1.1.7 variants. In the small 56-69-year group, the increase in depth fell short of significance, most likely because of low power. Participants were mostly white British and included more females than males, and it was suggested by the authors that clonal diversity may have been underestimated. CD4 TCRs associated with the vaccine covered the entire spike protein, and the dominant responses were in regions 160-218 and 743-854.

Cut back by 10 bases and 2 bases, the V and J ends lie 15 bases apart. CDR3 length: 14 amino acids, cysteine to phenylalanine. The CDR3 DNA has 42 bases and is translated from base 1. The germline V gene (reference sequence) sets CDR1 to LNHDA and CDR2 to SQIVND. The meaning of the sample's time point label: about 28 days (+/-7) after the second vaccine dose. AZD1222 recipients with second doses at about 4 weeks or about 12 weeks were pooled, because spike-specific TCR depth and breadth did not differ between schedules. Samples from vaccinated people were obtained from the UK trials COV001 and COV002, which included a single-blind randomized controlled phase 2/3 trial of AZD1222 (ChAdOx1 nCoV-19) in healthy adults. For TCRbeta chain sequencing, PBMC samples were collected from trial participants at day 0 and at day 28 after the second dose. Details on this clone: The specificity of this receptor is unknown. Base qualities were left out, and no much larger clone turns up one base away.

The CDR3 regions of human TCRbeta chains were subjected to immunosequencing. The source study handled its data this way. TCRs in the repertoires were compared against a reference library of SARS-CoV-2-specific TCRs that had been generated with the MIRA antigen-specificity platform. Breadth was defined as the fraction of unique TCRs that were SARS-CoV-2-associated. Depth was defined as the fraction of total T cells that were SARS-CoV-2-associated. Each spike-specific TCR was assigned to its reactive spike region and to a CD4 or CD8 class using the MIRA data. Log10-transformed breadth and depth values were compared by one-way ANOVA with Sidak's multiple comparisons tests. In TCRdb, the immuneACCESS table is reduced to in-frame sequences with V and J assigned. These tables do not hold every clone; where another copy was compared, an unresolved V gene accounts for under half, and the others remain unexplained. The V and J calls and clone size come from that table; D and trimming were worked out from the DNA. For this sample the table gives under 200,000 clones, of which more than 75% were detected only once. Of the sample, roughly 27% falls within the top ten clones.

The receptor was derived from an adult who received the AZD1222 COVID-19 vaccine. The rearranged segments are TRBV19 and TRBJ2-1, with no reliable assignment of the D segment. The sequences come from peripheral blood, collected 28 days after the second AZD1222 dose. The nucleotide sequence reads TGTGCCACCACAAGGGCATCGGCCTACAATGAGCAGTTCTTC. Its product reads: CATTRASAYNEQFF.